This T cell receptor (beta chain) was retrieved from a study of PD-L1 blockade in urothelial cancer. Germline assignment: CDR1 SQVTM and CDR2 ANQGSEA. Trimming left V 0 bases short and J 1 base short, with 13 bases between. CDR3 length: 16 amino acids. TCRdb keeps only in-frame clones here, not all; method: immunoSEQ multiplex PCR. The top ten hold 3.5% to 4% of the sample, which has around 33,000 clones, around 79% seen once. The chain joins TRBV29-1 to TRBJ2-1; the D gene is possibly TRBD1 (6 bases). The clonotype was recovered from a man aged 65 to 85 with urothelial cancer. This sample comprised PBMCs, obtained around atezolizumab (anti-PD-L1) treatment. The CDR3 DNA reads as TGCAGCGTTGAAGATGGCAGGGGTCCTTCCTACAATGAGCAGTTCTTC. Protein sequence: CSVEDGRGPSYNEQFF.